Listed here are 19 T cell receptor beta chains from one sample, sequenced in a study of early T cells in non-severe SARS-CoV-2 infection. Using its own MiXCR run on the 5' RACE reads, TCRdb lists one record per CDR3 protein. The sample carries about 76,000 distinct CDR3 sequences, over 9.5% recorded once. Sequencing used whole blood. The source is an adult who was a healthcare worker with PCR-confirmed SARS-CoV-2 infection or an uninfected control (not recorded which).

This clonotype was observed a few times. The V gene is TRBV28, the J gene TRBJ2-2; TRBD2 is a possible D gene (7 bases). CDR1 and CDR2 (germline): MDHEN, SYDVKM. The CDR3 has 14 amino acids. Trimming stripped 5 bases from V and 6 bases from J, with 13 bases between. Written as DNA, the CDR3 is TGTGCCAGCAGTACCCGAGGGGGGGCCGGGGAGCTGTTTTTT. Protein sequence: CASSTRGGAGELFF.

This clonotype was counted at least ten times. The chain employs TRBV11-1 and TRBJ2-5; 10 bases are a match to TRBD1. V trimming: 7 bases; J trimming: 6 bases; junction bases outside the gene matches: 5. The germline CDR1 and CDR2 sequences are SGHAT and FQDESV (reference sequence). This CDR3 spans 13 amino acids. The CDR3 DNA is TGTGCCAGCACCGGACAGGGGGTGAAGACCCAGTACTTC. This gives the protein CASTGQGVKTQYF.

The sample holds a few counts of this clonotype. The J gene is TRBJ1-4, the V gene TRBV14, with D perhaps TRBD1 (6 bases). The CDR3 extends over 15 amino acids. Germline CDR1 reads SGHDN; CDR2 reads FVKESK. Trimming pared 0 bases from V and 8 bases from J, leaving 13 bases between. CDR3 loop: CASSQERSTGEKLFF. DNA for the CDR3: TGTGCCAGCAGCCAAGAGAGGAGCACAGGGGAAAAACTGTTTTTT. Using reference TRBV14 and TRBJ1-4 for the parts outside the CDR3, the full variable domain is EAGVTQFPSHSVIEKGQTVTLRCDPISGHDNLYWYRRVMGKEIKFLLHFVKESKQDESGMPNNRFLAERTGGTYSTLKVQPAELEDSGVYFCASSQERSTGEKLFFGSGTQLSVL.

This clonotype was seen many times. The genes are TRBV5-1 and TRBJ2-5, with 10 bases fitting TRBD1. The CDR3 spans 15 residues. Germline-derived CDR1 and CDR2 are SGHRS and YFSETQ. Losses at the gene ends were 4 bases for V and 4 bases for J; bases not matched to a gene: 7. The CDR3 here is CASSPDRGERETQYF. CDR3 DNA: TGCGCCAGCAGCCCGGACAGGGGGGAACGAGAGACCCAGTACTTC. Full variable domain (missing parts from reference TRBV5-1 and TRBJ2-5): KAGVTQTPRYLIKTRGQQVTLSCSPISGHRSVSWYQQTPGQGLQFLFEYFSETQRNKGNFPGRFSGRQFSNSRSEMNVSTLELGDSALYLCASSPDRGERETQYFGPGTRLLVL.

The CDR3 DNA reads TGTGCCAGCTCTCTCTCGTTGGCGGTCTCTGAGACCCAGTACTTC. Residues: CASSLSLAVSETQYF. The chain joins TRBV18 to TRBJ2-5; D is undetermined. CDR3 length: 15 residues. V was shortened by 6 bases and J by 5 bases, with 19 bases between the two germline ends. CDR1 is KGHSH and CDR2 is LQKENI in the germline V gene.

In this sample, this clonotype turned up a few times. The V gene is TRBV20-1, the J gene TRBJ1-1; TRBD1 might be the D (5 bases). Trimming stripped 6 bases from V and 2 bases from J, with 16 bases between. Germline values: CDR1 DFQATT, CDR2 SNEGSKA (reference sequence). The CDR3 length is 14 residues. As DNA, the CDR3 is TGCAGTGCCGCCTCCGGGACTCAAAACACTGAAGCTTTCTTT. Its translation is CSAASGTQNTEAFF.

The chain uses TRBV3-1 and TRBJ2-5; D gene unclear. Trimming shortened V by 4 bases and J by 2 bases, and 2 bases separated the two germline ends. The CDR3 length is 11 residues. Germline V gene sequence: CDR1 LGHDT, CDR2 YNNKEL (reference sequence). CDR3 sequence: CASSRQETQYF. The DNA for the CDR3 is TGTGCCAGCAGCCGGCAAGAGACCCAGTACTTC.

This chain connects TRBV3-1 to TRBJ2-7; TRBD2 matches 14 bases. Germline V gene data show CDR1 as LGHDT and CDR2 as YNNKEL (reference sequence). The CDR3 is made up of 17 amino acids. Losses at the gene ends were 2 bases for V and 6 bases for J; bases not matched to a gene: 9. DNA of the CDR3: TGTGCCAGCAGCCAACCCGGGACTAGCGGGAGCAGTCGCGAGCAGTACTTC. The encoded protein is CASSQPGTSGSSREQYF.

The table lists this clonotype with many counts. The gene calls are TRBV9 and TRBJ1-4; 9 positions agree with TRBD1. This CDR3 has 14 amino acids. The germline V gene has CDR1 SGDLS and CDR2 YYNGEE. J gave up 4 bases and V 4 bases, and 2 bases lay outside the gene matches. This chain's CDR3 is CASSPGQGNEKLFF. CDR3 in DNA: TGTGCCAGCAGCCCGGGACAGGGTAATGAAAAACTGTTTTTT. Drawing the rest from reference TRBV9 and TRBJ1-4, the complete variable domain is DSGVTQTPKHLITATGQRVTLRCSPRSGDLSVYWYQQSLDQGLQFLIQYYNGEERAKGNILERFSAQQFPDLHSELNLSSLELGDSALYFCASSPGQGNEKLFFGSGTQLSVL.

The chain combines TRBV7-6 with TRBJ2-3; D is ambiguous. V lost 2 bases and J 0 bases, leaving 6 bases between the germline ends. The CDR3 loop spans 14 amino acids. Germline CDR1 and CDR2: SGHVS and FNYEAQ. CDR3 in amino acids: CASSLRSSTDTQYF. CDR3 sequence (DNA): TGTGCCAGCAGCTTAAGAAGCAGCACAGATACGCAGTATTTT.

V gene TRBV12-3 or TRBV12-4 combines with J gene TRBJ1-1; 7 bases are shared with TRBD1. Trimming removed 6 bases from V and 4 bases from J; junction bases left unmatched: 8. The CDR3 is 14 amino acids. CDR3 in amino acids: CASSIDRAGTEAFF. CDR3 coding DNA: TGTGCCAGCAGCATCGACAGGGCTGGCACTGAAGCTTTCTTT.

Only a few counts were recorded for this clonotype. This sequence may be a read error, since a much larger clone differs from it by one base. The chain links TRBV4-1 to TRBJ1-1; D gene unclear. Per germline, CDR1 MGHRA and CDR2 YSYEKL. This CDR3 has 13 amino acids. CDR3 region: CASSQVGVTEVFF. The CDR3 DNA reads as TGCGCCAGCAGCCAAGTTGGGGTCACTGAAGTTTTCTTT.

This clonotype was seen more than once but under ten times. V is TRBV7-6 and J is TRBJ1-5; a possible D gene is TRBD1 (6 bases). The germline V and J ends were trimmed by 3 bases and 6 bases, with 9 bases remaining between them. Germline CDR1 SGHVS, CDR2 FNYEAQ. The CDR3 spans 13 residues. DNA for the CDR3: TGTGCCAGCAGCTTGGGGGGCTCTCAGCCCCAGCATTTT. Its translation: CASSLGGSQPQHF.

The rearrangement joins TRBV12-3 or TRBV12-4 to TRBJ1-2, with 9 bases lining up with TRBD1. The V and J ends lost 1 base and 6 bases, in that order; junction bases with no gene match: 15. This CDR3 comprises 18 residues. The chain's CDR3 is CASSLGPSPGQGGDGYTF. In nucleotides, the CDR3 is TGTGCCAGCAGTTTAGGGCCATCGCCGGGACAGGGAGGCGATGGCTACACCTTC.

This clonotype was counted many times. This chain connects TRBV7-9 to TRBJ1-1; no firm D call. The CDR3 contains 14 residues. The germline V and J ends were trimmed by 6 bases and 0 bases, with 11 bases remaining between them. The germline gives CDR1 SEHNR, CDR2 FQNEAQ (reference sequence). Here the CDR3 DNA reads TGTGCCAGCAGGCCCCCCTCTATGAACACTGAAGCTTTCTTT. Residues: CASRPPSMNTEAFF. Full variable domain (missing parts from reference TRBV7-9 and TRBJ1-1): DTGVSQNPRHKITKRGQNVTFRCDPISEHNRLYWYRQTLGQGPEFLTYFQNEAQLEKSRLLSDRFSAERPKGSFSTLEIQRTEQGDSAMYLCASRPPSMNTEAFFGQGTRLTVV.

The table lists this clonotype with many counts. At one end, the junction sequence differs from germline, possibly due to a read error. The genes are TRBV18 and TRBJ2-5, with TRBD2 matching 9 bases. CDR1 is KGHSH, CDR2 LQKENI, per germline. This CDR3 is 14 amino acids long. This CDR3 reads CASSPTIAGVLADF. CDR3 DNA: TGTGCCAGCTCACCCACTATAGCGGGAGTGTTGGCGGACTTC.

The chain uses TRBV29-1 and TRBJ2-3, with D perhaps TRBD2 (5 bases). Per the germline V gene, CDR1 is SQVTM and CDR2 is ANQGSEA. V dropped 2 bases and J dropped 0 bases, with 12 bases sitting between them. The CDR3 contains 15 residues. The CDR3 loop is CSVETGTRSTDTQYF. The CDR3 DNA reads as TGCAGCGTTGAAACTGGAACTAGAAGCACAGATACGCAGTATTTT.

Only a few counts were recorded for this clonotype. The gene calls are TRBV13 and TRBJ2-1; no definite D call. Trimming removed 4 bases at V and 8 bases at J, with 15 bases between. CDR3 length: 14 residues. Germline CDR1 reads PRHDT; CDR2 reads FYEKMQ (reference sequence). The CDR3 coding sequence is TGTGCCAGCAGCTCCCCCGAGCGTAAGCATGAGCAGTTCTTC. It is translated as CASSSPERKHEQFF.

This chain joins TRBV18 and TRBJ1-5, with a tentative D call TRBD1 (5 bases). The germline V gene has CDR1 KGHSH and CDR2 LQKENI. This CDR3 region has 13 residues. V lost 3 bases and J 12 bases, leaving 15 bases between the germline ends. CDR3 loop: CASSPDAGGVQHF. CDR3 coding DNA: TGTGCCAGCTCACCTGACGCCGGGGGAGTCCAGCATTTT.